This paragraph covers one TCR beta chain sequence. The antigen is not known. This sample stems from a study of T cells expressing NK-cell markers. For the study at large: Eight donors were sequenced, seven testing HCMV-seropositive and one testing seronegative.

Using the 5' RACE reads, TCRdb records one entry per CDR3 protein without DNA. The repertoire table contains about 150,000 distinct CDR3 sequences. Germline CDR1 and CDR2: LGHNA and YNFKEQ. CDR3 size: 18 residues. Points from the study as a whole: Also leading the CD3+CD56-NKG2C+ fraction in a handful of donors were these clonotypes.

The chain carries TRBV4-2 and TRBJ2-3; no DNA is available, so the TRBD2 call from TCRdb remains unchecked. This clonotype was obtained from a man aged 18 to 30 in good health. Material for sequencing was blood T cells: a sorted CD56 or NKG2C T cell subset, CD4+ or CD8+ T cells, or bulk PBMC T cells (not recorded which). The CDR3 reads CASSQYTSGSGSTDTQYF.